A single sample is the source of the 28 T cell receptor beta chains below, sequenced in a study of beta chain features in type 1 diabetes. Findings of the study overall: Type 1 diabetes patients had moderately but significantly shorter TCRB CDR3s in all four CD4+ subsets.

Expressed TCRB transcripts were sequenced because the isolated RNA had all been reverse transcribed beforehand. Here immunoSEQ multiplex PCR was the method, and the copy in TCRdb shows in-frame clones only, minus some. The sample lists 240,000 or so clones; about 20% were seen once. What these receptors recognize is not known. The material sequenced was naive CD4+ T cells from blood. The receptor set was obtained from a woman aged 40 to 50 with type 1 diabetes.

The chain joins TRBV29-1 to TRBJ1-2, with TRBD1 matching 8 bases. The CDR3 spans 13 residues. CDR1 and CDR2 from the germline V gene are SQVTM and ANQGSEA. The J segment lost 2 bases and the V segment lost 7 bases, leaving 6 bases of the junction unmatched. CDR3 coding DNA: TGCAGCGCGACCAGGGGGCAAAACTATGGCTACACCTTC. It specifies CSATRGQNYGYTF.

This clone appeared a few times. The chain employs TRBV7-9 and TRBJ2-7; possibly TRBD1 for D (6 bases). Germline V CDR1 and CDR2: SEHNR, FQNEAQ (reference sequence). The CDR3 spans 14 residues. Trimming took 5 bases from V and 5 from J, leaving 16 bases between them. CDR3 sequence (DNA): TGTGCCAGCAGCAGTCAAGGGGGTAGCGACGAGCAGTACTTC. Translated, it gives CASSSQGGSDEQYF.

The V gene is TRBV2, the J gene TRBJ2-1; D may be TRBD2 (5 bases). The germline V gene has CDR1 SNHLY and CDR2 FYNNEI. V was clipped by 8 bases and J by 3 bases, with 14 bases between them. This CDR3 is 14 amino acids long. Written as DNA, the CDR3 is TGTGCCAGCGCCAACCAGCGGCTCTACAATGAGCAGTTCTTC. Translated, it gives CASANQRLYNEQFF.

This sequence joins TRBV28 and TRBJ1-5; D is unresolved. There are 14 residues in the CDR3. CDR1 MDHEN and CDR2 SYDVKM come from the germline V gene. The V gene lost 7 bases and the J gene lost 3 bases, with 13 bases spanning the gap. The CDR3 bases are TGTGCCAGCAAGGTCGCGGGGTTCAATCAGCCCCAGCATTTT. Translation gives CASKVAGFNQPQHF.

V and J are TRBV11-2 and TRBJ2-4; possible D gene TRBD1, 6 bases. From germline, CDR1 is SGHAT and CDR2 FQNNGV. The CDR3 length is 14 residues. The V end lost 5 bases, the J end lost 3 bases, and 11 bases lay between the germline ends. This chain's CDR3 is CASSQPRGKNIQYF. CDR3 coding DNA: TGTGCCAGCAGCCAGCCCAGGGGCAAAAACATTCAGTACTTC.

The chain couples TRBV6-5 to TRBJ2-3; 7 nucleotides match TRBD1. The CDR3 extends over 13 amino acids. The V and J ends lost 11 bases and 5 bases, in that order; junction bases with no gene match: 10. Looked up from germline, CDR1 is MNHEY and CDR2 is SVGAGI. The DNA of the CDR3 is TGTGCCTCATCCCGGGACAGTGGAGATACGCAGTATTTT. Residues: CASSRDSGDTQYF.

This clone was seen more than once but under ten times. The chain links TRBV15 to TRBJ2-5; D not resolved. Germline CDR1 reads LNHNV; CDR2 reads YYDKDF (reference sequence). This CDR3 has 15 amino acids. V was pared by 1 base and J by 1 base, with 10 bases between. The CDR3 nucleotides read TGTGCCACCAGCAGAGGCGGCGGAAGCCAAGAGACCCAGTACTTC. This translates into CATSRGGGSQETQYF. The entire variable domain, with the rest obtained from reference TRBV15 and TRBJ2-5, is as follows: DAMVIQNPRYQVTQFGKPVTLSCSQTLNHNVMYWYQQKSSQAPKLLFHYYDKDFNNEADTPDNFQSRRPNTSFCFLDIRSPGLGDTAMYLCATSRGGGSQETQYFGPGTRLLVL.

This clone has more than one count but fewer than ten. The V call is TRBV11-1, the J call TRBJ2-1, with D unresolved. V lost 2 bases to trimming and J lost 7 bases, with 6 bases between them. Germline V gene sequence: CDR1 SGHAT, CDR2 FQDESV (reference sequence). This CDR3 contains 12 residues. The CDR3 spells CASSLKRNEQFF. In DNA, the CDR3 is TGTGCCAGCAGCTTAAAACGGAATGAGCAGTTCTTC.

This clone was observed a handful of times. V is TRBV9 and J is TRBJ2-7; TRBD2 matches at 7 bases. This CDR3 spans 16 amino acids. The V segment lost 3 bases and the J segment 3 bases; nucleotides outside the gene matches: 12. Germline V gene lookup returns CDR1 SGDLS and CDR2 YYNGEE. For the CDR3, the DNA is TGTGCCAGCAGCGAAGGCGGGGGTCGGTTCTTCTACGAGCAGTACTTC. Amino acid sequence: CASSEGGGRFFYEQYF.

Of note for this clone: Mismatch with germline at one junction end may stem from a read error. This chain joins TRBV4-3 and TRBJ2-2, with D tentatively TRBD2 (6 bases). The CDR3 consists of 13 residues. Germline lookup yields CDR1 LGHNA and CDR2 YSLEER. CDR3 region: CASSGTGTGELFF. CDR3 coding DNA: TGCGCCAGCAGCGGGACTGGCACCGGGGAACTGTTTTTT.

This rearrangement joins TRBV21-1 to TRBJ1-1; TRBD1 is the table's D call and was not checked against the DNA. TRBV21-1 is shown as a pseudogene. The CDR3 length is 13 residues. The CDR3 region has the DNA TGTGCCAGCTCGACAGGGGGAGGCACTGAAGCTTTCTTT. The encoded protein is CASSTGGGTEAFF.

The genes are TRBV9 and TRBJ1-5; the D gene is possibly TRBD1 (5 bases). Trimming removed 0 bases at V and 9 bases at J, with 16 bases between. Germline CDR1 SGDLS, CDR2 YYNGEE. The CDR3 consists of 15 residues. The CDR3 protein is CASSVGDSPHWPQHF. The CDR3 DNA reads TGTGCCAGCAGCGTAGGAGACAGCCCCCATTGGCCCCAGCATTTT.

There are a few counts of this clone. The identical CDR3 is also encoded by other nucleotide sequences in the sample. The chain couples TRBV30 to TRBJ1-5; 7 nucleotides match TRBD1. The V gene's germline CDR1 is GTSNPN and CDR2 SVGIG (reference sequence). The CDR3 is made up of 12 amino acids. The J segment lost 6 bases and the V segment lost 3 bases, leaving 2 bases of the junction unmatched. DNA for the CDR3: TGTGCCTGGAGCACAGGGGCTCAGCCCCAGCATTTT. This encodes CAWSTGAQPQHF. The entire variable domain, with the rest obtained from reference TRBV30 and TRBJ1-5, is as follows: SQTIHQWPATLVQPVGSPLSLECTVEGTSNPNLYWYRQAAGRGLQLLFYSVGIGQISSEVPQNLSASRPQDRQFILSSKKLLLSDSGFYLCAWSTGAQPQHFGDGTRLSIL.

In this sample, this clone turned up a few times. The chain is built from TRBV30 and TRBJ1-1; 7 nucleotides line up with TRBD1. The junction had 18 bases not matched to a gene; V was cut back by 8 bases and J by 3 bases. The CDR3 has 16 residues. Germline V CDR1 and CDR2: GTSNPN, SVGIG (reference sequence). CDR3 residues: CAQLPLRPTGHTEAFF. The CDR3 DNA sequence: TGTGCCCAATTGCCCTTACGTCCGACAGGGCACACTGAAGCTTTCTTT.

This chain uses TRBV4-2 with TRBJ1-2, with TRBD1 identical over 10 bases. Germline CDR1 and CDR2: LGHNA and YNFKEQ. Trimming took 2 bases from V and 3 from J; bases not matched to a gene: 6. The CDR3 totals 16 residues. This chain's CDR3 is CASSQSIGTGDYGYTF. CDR3 nucleotide sequence: TGTGCCAGCAGCCAAAGTATAGGGACAGGGGACTATGGCTACACCTTC.

The CDR3: CASSPSGTGGSPLHF. The DNA for the CDR3 is TGCGCCAGCAGCCCTTCCGGGACAGGGGGTTCACCCCTCCACTTT. The rearrangement uses TRBV5-1 and TRBJ1-6; TRBD1 aligns across 11 bases. V lost 4 bases and J lost 9; bases outside the gene matches: 6. This CDR3 contains 15 residues. Germline CDR1 is SGHRS and CDR2 is YFSETQ.

The rearrangement links TRBV7-9 to TRBJ2-1, with TRBD2 matching over 10 bases. After removal of 4 bases from V and 1 base from J, the junction contained 7 bases not matched to a gene. In germline, CDR1 is SEHNR, CDR2 FQNEAQ (reference sequence). This CDR3 has 17 amino acids. The CDR3 is CASSSASGRLSYNEQFF. CDR3 bases: TGTGCCAGCAGCTCGGCTAGCGGGAGACTGTCCTACAATGAGCAGTTCTTC.

This clone has just one count. This rearrangement joins TRBV6-6 to TRBJ2-7; D possibly corresponds to TRBD1 (5 bases). The V end lost 2 bases, the J end lost 0 bases, and 11 bases lay between the germline ends. CDR3 length: 15 amino acids. Germline CDR1 MNHNY, CDR2 SVGAGI (reference sequence). CDR3 bases: TGTGCCAGCAGTTACCTGGGGCCAACCTCCTACGAGCAGTACTTC. This codes for CASSYLGPTSYEQYF.

In this sample, this clone turned up a few times. The gene calls are TRBV5-4 and TRBJ2-7, with a possible D match to TRBD1 (6 bases). CDR3 length: 15 residues. The V and J ends lost 4 bases and 3 bases respectively, with 17 bases between them. Germline values: CDR1 SGHNT, CDR2 YYREEE (reference sequence). This CDR3 reads CASSLLRTDLYEQYF. CDR3 nucleotides: TGTGCCAGCAGCCTACTAAGGACAGACCTCTACGAGCAGTACTTC.

This sequence joins TRBV9 and TRBJ2-3; D possibly corresponds to TRBD2 (6 bases). The CDR3 has 15 amino acids. Germline CDR1 is SGDLS and CDR2 is YYNGEE. V shed 0 bases and J shed 1 base, with 9 bases lying between them. The CDR3, as DNA: TGTGCCAGCAGCGTAGGGACTACCCGCACAGATACGCAGTATTTT. Amino acid sequence: CASSVGTTRTDTQYF. The full variable domain, completed using reference TRBV9 and TRBJ2-3, is DSGVTQTPKHLITATGQRVTLRCSPRSGDLSVYWYQQSLDQGLQFLIQYYNGEERAKGNILERFSAQQFPDLHSELNLSSLELGDSALYFCASSVGTTRTDTQYFGPGTRLTVL.

This clone showed up just a few times. The chain carries TRBV18 and TRBJ2-7; no definite D call. The CDR3 loop spans 12 amino acids. The V and J ends lost 6 bases and 0 bases respectively, with 6 bases between them. CDR1 and CDR2 from the germline V gene are KGHSH and LQKENI. The CDR3 DNA sequence: TGTGCCAGCTCGGCCCTCTCCTACGAGCAGTACTTC. This gives the protein CASSALSYEQYF.

This chain uses TRBV9 with TRBJ2-1; tentatively, D is TRBD2 (5 bases). V lost 0 bases and J lost 7, with 17 bases in between. This CDR3 has 16 amino acids. Per germline, CDR1 SGDLS and CDR2 YYNGEE. The DNA for the CDR3 is TGTGCCAGCAGCGTAGTAGGCCCCGGGGTAGGTAATGAGCAGTTCTTC. Translating gives CASSVVGPGVGNEQFF.

The sample holds a few counts of this clone. The chain has TRBV27 and TRBJ2-7; 10 bases fit TRBD1. The ends lost 7 bases at V and 3 bases at J; junction bases unmatched: 12. Per the germline V gene, CDR1 is MNHEY and CDR2 is SMNVEV (reference sequence). CDR3 length: 16 amino acids. The CDR3 protein is CASTAPRGQGFYEQYF. In nucleotides, the CDR3 is TGTGCCAGCACCGCCCCCCGGGGACAGGGGTTCTACGAGCAGTACTTC.

This clone was detected only a few times. V usage is TRBV25-1 and J usage is TRBJ1-3, with D tentatively TRBD1 (6 bases). This CDR3 spans 14 amino acids. Trimming cost V 5 bases and J 3 bases, with 11 bases left between them. In germline, CDR1 is MGHDK, CDR2 SYGVNS. In nucleotides, the CDR3 is TGTGCCAGCAGTACGGCAGGGGTTGGAAACACCATATATTTT. This gives the protein CASSTAGVGNTIYF.

The rearrangement links TRBV2 to TRBJ2-3; weak D call: TRBD1 (5 bases). The V gene's germline CDR1 is SNHLY and CDR2 FYNNEI. Trimming removed 1 base at V and 6 bases at J, with 8 bases between. The CDR3 has 13 residues. The CDR3 bases are TGTGCCAGCAGTGAAGGGGGCTGGGATACGCAGTATTTT. Its protein product is CASSEGGWDTQYF.

The CDR3 loop is CASSHYLDGSTDTQYF. CDR3 coding DNA: TGCGCCAGCAGCCACTACCTAGATGGTTCCACAGATACGCAGTATTTT. This sequence joins TRBV4-1 and TRBJ2-3, with D uncertain. This CDR3 is built from 16 residues. Germline lookup yields CDR1 MGHRA and CDR2 YSYEKL. V lost 3 bases and J 2 bases, leaving 15 bases between the germline ends.

This clone was recorded a few times. The J gene is TRBJ2-3, the V gene TRBV4-3, with 9 nucleotides matching TRBD2. V was clipped by 1 base and J by 4 bases; unmatched bases: 12. The CDR3 consists of 18 residues. CDR1 and CDR2 (germline): LGHNA, YSLEER. This chain's CDR3 is CASSQGENGRGGSDTQYF. CDR3 nucleotide sequence: TGCGCCAGCAGCCAAGGAGAGAACGGGCGGGGGGGATCAGATACGCAGTATTTT.

The chain links TRBV7-3 to TRBJ1-2; tentative D call: TRBD1 (5 bases). This CDR3 comprises 14 residues. Germline-derived CDR1 and CDR2 are SGHTA and FQGTGA. V lost 1 base, J lost 8 bases, and 14 bases lay in between. The CDR3 loop reads CASSLNPGTEGYTF. The CDR3 DNA reads TGTGCCAGCAGCTTAAATCCTGGGACTGAAGGCTACACCTTC.